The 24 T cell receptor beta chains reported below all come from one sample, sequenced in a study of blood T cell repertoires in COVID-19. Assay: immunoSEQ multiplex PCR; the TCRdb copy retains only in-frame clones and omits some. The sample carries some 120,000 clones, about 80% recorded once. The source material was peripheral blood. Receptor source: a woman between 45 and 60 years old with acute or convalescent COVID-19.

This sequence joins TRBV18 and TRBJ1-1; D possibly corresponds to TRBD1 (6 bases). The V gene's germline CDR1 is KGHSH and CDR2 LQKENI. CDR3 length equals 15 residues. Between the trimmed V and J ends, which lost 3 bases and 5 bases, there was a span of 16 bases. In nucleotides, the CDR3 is TGTGCCAGCTCACCTCCCCTACAGGGCGGGACTGAAGCTTTCTTT. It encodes CASSPPLQGGTEAFF. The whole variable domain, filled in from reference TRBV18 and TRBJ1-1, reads NAGVMQNPRHLVRRRGQEARLRCSPMKGHSHVYWYRQLPEEGLKFMVYLQKENIIDESGMPKERFSAEFPKEGPSILRIQQVVRGDSAAYFCASSPPLQGGTEAFFGQGTRLTVV.

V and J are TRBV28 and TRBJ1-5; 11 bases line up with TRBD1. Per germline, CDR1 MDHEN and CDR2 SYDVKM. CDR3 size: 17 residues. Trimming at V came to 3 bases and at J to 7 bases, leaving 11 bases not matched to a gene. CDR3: CASSFVGQGASRQPQHF. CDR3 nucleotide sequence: TGTGCCAGCAGTTTTGTAGGACAGGGGGCGTCTAGACAGCCCCAGCATTTT.

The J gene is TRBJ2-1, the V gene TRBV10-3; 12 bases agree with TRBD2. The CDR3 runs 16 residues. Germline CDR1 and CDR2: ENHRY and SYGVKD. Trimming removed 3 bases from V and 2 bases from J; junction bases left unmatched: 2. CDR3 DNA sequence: TGTGCCATCAGTGATCCTAGCGGGGGGGCCTACAATGAGCAGTTCTTC. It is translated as CAISDPSGGAYNEQFF.

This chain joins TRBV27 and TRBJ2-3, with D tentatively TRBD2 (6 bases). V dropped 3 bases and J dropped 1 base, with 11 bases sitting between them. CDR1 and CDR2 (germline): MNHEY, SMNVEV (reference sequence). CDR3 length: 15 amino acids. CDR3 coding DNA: TGTGCCAGCAGTTTTGTGGGGGGACGCACAGATACGCAGTATTTT. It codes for CASSFVGGRTDTQYF.

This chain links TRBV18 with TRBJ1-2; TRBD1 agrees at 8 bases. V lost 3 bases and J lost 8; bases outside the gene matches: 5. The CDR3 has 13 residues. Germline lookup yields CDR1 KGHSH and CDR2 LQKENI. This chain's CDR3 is CASSPKQGAGYTF. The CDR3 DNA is TGTGCCAGCTCACCCAAGCAGGGGGCGGGCTACACCTTC. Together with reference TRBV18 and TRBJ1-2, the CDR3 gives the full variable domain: NAGVMQNPRHLVRRRGQEARLRCSPMKGHSHVYWYRQLPEEGLKFMVYLQKENIIDESGMPKERFSAEFPKEGPSILRIQQVVRGDSAAYFCASSPKQGAGYTFGSGTRLTVV.

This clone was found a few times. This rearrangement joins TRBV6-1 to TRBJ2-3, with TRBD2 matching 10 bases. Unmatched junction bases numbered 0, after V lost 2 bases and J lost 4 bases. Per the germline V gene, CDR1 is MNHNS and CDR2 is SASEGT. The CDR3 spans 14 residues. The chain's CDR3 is CASSELAGADTQYF. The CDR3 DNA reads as TGTGCCAGCAGTGAACTAGCGGGAGCAGATACGCAGTATTTT.

Written as DNA, the CDR3 is TGTGCCAGCAGTTACTCTGCGAATCAGCCCCAGCATTTT. It codes for CASSYSANQPQHF. The chain is built from TRBV6-5 and TRBJ1-5; D gene unclear. The CDR3 runs 13 residues. Looked up from germline, CDR1 is MNHEY and CDR2 is SVGAGI. V lost 0 bases and J lost 4, with 4 bases in between.

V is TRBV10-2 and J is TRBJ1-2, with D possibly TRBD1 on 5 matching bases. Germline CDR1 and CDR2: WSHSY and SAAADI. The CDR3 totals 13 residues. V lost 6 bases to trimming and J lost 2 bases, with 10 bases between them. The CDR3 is CASSLTANYGYTF. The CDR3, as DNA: TGCGCCAGCAGCCTGACAGCAAACTATGGCTACACCTTC.

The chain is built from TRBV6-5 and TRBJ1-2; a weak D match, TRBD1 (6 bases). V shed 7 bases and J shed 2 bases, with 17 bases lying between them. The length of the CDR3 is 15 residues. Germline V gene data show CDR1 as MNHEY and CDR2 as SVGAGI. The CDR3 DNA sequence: TGTGCCAGCACCCAACCGGGACAAGGGAACTATGGCTACACCTTC. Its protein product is CASTQPGQGNYGYTF.

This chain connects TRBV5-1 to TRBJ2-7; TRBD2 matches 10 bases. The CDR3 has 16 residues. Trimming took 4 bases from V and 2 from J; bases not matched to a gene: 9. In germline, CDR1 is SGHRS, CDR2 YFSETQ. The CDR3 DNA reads TGCGCCAGCAGCGAAGAACTAGCGGGGTACACCTACGAGCAGTACTTC. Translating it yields CASSEELAGYTYEQYF.

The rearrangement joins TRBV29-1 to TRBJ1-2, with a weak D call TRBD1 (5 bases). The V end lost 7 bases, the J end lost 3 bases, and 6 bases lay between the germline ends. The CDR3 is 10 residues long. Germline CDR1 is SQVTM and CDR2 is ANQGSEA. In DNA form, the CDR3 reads TGCAGCGGACAGTACTATGGCTACACCTTC. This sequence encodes CSGQYYGYTF. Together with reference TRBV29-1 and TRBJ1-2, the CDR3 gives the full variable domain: SAVISQKPSRDICQRGTSLTIQCQVDSQVTMMFWYRQQPGQSLTLIATANQGSEATYESGFVIDKFPISRPNLTFSTLTVSNMSPEDSSIYLCSGQYYGYTFGSGTRLTVV.

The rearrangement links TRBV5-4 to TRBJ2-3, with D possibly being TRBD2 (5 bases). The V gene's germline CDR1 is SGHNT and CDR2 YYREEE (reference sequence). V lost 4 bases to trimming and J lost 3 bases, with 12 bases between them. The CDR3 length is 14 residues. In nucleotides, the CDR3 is TGTGCCAGCAGCCCTGTCGGCGGGACAGATACGCAGTATTTT. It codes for CASSPVGGTDTQYF.

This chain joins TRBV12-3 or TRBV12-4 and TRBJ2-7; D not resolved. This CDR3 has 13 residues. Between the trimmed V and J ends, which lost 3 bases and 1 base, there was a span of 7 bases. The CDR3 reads CASSLFSSYEQYF. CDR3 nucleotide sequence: TGTGCCAGCAGTTTGTTCTCGTCCTACGAGCAGTACTTC.

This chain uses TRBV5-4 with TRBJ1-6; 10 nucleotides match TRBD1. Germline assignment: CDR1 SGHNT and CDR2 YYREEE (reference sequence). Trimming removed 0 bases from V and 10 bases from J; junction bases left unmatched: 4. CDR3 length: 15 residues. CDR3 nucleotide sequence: TGTGCCAGCAGCTTGGAAGGGGACAGGGGATCACCCCTCCACTTT. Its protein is CASSLEGDRGSPLHF.

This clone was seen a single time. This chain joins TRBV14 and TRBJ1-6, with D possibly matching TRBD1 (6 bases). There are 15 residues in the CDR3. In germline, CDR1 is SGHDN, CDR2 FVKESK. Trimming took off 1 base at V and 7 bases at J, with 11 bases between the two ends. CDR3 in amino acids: CASSQATGSNSPLHF. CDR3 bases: TGTGCCAGCAGCCAAGCGACAGGCTCCAATTCACCCCTCCACTTT.

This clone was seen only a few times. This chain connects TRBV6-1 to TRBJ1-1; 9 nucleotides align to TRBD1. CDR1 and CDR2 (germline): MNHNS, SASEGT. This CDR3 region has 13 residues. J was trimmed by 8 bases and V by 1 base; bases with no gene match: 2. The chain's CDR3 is CASSEVDRGEAFF. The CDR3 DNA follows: TGTGCCAGCAGTGAAGTGGACAGGGGAGAAGCTTTCTTT.

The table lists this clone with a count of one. The CDR3 region is CSVGPRATNEKLFF. DNA for the CDR3: TGCAGCGTTGGGCCGCGGGCAACTAATGAAAAACTGTTTTTT. The rearrangement joins TRBV29-1 to TRBJ1-4; D is ambiguous. Trimming pared 4 bases from V and 0 bases from J, leaving 9 bases between. The CDR3 has 14 amino acids. CDR1 and CDR2 from the germline V gene are SQVTM and ANQGSEA.

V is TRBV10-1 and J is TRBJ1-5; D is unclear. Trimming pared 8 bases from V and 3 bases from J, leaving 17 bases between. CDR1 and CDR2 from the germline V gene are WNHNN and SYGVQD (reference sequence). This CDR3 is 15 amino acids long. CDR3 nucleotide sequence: TGCGCCAGCGAACAAAGGAGTACAAACAATCAGCCCCAGCATTTT. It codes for CASEQRSTNNQPQHF.

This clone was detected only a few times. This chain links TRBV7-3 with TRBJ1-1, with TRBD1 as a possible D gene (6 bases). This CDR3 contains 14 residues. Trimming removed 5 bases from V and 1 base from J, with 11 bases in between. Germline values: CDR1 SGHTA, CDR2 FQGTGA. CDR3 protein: CASSNDRTNTEAFF. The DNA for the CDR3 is TGTGCCAGCAGCAACGACAGGACGAACACTGAAGCTTTCTTT.

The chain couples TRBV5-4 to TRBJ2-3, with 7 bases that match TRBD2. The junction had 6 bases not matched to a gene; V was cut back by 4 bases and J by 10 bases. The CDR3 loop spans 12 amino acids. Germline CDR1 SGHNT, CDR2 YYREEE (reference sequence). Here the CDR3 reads CASSNWTSSQYF. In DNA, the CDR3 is TGTGCCAGCAGCAATTGGACTAGTTCGCAGTATTTT.

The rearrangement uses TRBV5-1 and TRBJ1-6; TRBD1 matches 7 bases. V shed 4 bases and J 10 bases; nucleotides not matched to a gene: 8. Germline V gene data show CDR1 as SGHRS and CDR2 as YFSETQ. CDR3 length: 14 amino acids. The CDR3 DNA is TGCGCCAGCAGCCCACGACAGGGCGGATCACCCCTCCACTTT. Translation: CASSPRQGGSPLHF. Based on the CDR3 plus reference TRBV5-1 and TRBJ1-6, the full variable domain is KAGVTQTPRYLIKTRGQQVTLSCSPISGHRSVSWYQQTPGQGLQFLFEYFSETQRNKGNFPGRFSGRQFSNSRSEMNVSTLELGDSALYLCASSPRQGGSPLHFGNGTRLTVT.

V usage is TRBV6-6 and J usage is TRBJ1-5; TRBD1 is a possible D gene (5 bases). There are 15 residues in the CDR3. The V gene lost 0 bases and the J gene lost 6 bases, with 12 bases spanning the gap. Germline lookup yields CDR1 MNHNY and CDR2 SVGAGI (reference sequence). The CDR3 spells CASSYSAGGSQPQHF. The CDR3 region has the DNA TGTGCCAGCAGTTACTCGGCTGGGGGGAGTCAGCCCCAGCATTTT.

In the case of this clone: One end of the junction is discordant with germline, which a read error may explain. CDR3 amino acids: CASSEPGRGYTF. CDR3 nucleotides: TGTGCCAGCAGTGAGCCAGGCCGTGGCTACACTTTC. This chain links TRBV6-1 with TRBJ1-2; no definite D call. The CDR3 loop spans 12 amino acids. Per germline, CDR1 MNHNS and CDR2 SASEGT.

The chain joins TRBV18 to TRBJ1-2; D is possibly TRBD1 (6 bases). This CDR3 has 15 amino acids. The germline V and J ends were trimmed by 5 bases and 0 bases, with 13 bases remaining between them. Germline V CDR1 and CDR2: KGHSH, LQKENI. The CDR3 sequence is CASSSGTPTNYGYTF. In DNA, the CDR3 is TGTGCCAGCTCATCCGGGACACCCACTAACTATGGCTACACCTTC.